This T cell receptor (beta chain) was found in a study of cytomegalovirus exposure and HLA in healthy donors. Study-level results: As a later analysis revealed, the rate of TCR association differed by HLA locus, with DRB1 most and HLA-C fewest.

Healthy bone marrow donors made up the donor group. In regard to this clone: Its antigen remains unknown.

Primers for the PCR totalled 60 Vbeta and 13 Jbeta. Measured with immunoSEQ multiplex PCR; TCRdb has only the in-frame clones, and not every one. The sample lists 120,000 or so clones; less than 85% were seen once. With 1 base clipped from V and 0 bases from J, the junction kept 4 bases outside the gene matches. Germline CDR1 MDHEN, CDR2 SYDVKM. The CDR3 contains 18 residues. The chain employs TRBV28 and TRBJ2-3; 13 bases align to TRBD2. This TCR was sampled from a man aged 35-49 years in good health and CMV-seronegative. Sequences were obtained from PBMCs. CDR3 in amino acids: CASSLLGTSGTSTDTQYF. CDR3 nucleotide sequence: TGTGCCAGCAGTTTATTAGGGACTAGCGGGACCAGCACAGATACGCAGTATTTT.